Presented here are 2 T cell receptor beta chains from one specimen sequenced in a study of ipilimumab plus nivolumab after autologous stem cell transplantation (dated by TCRdb to the early 2020s). The method behind the library was the immunoSEQ multiplex PCR assay. What TCRdb holds here is the immuneACCESS table cut down to in-frame rearrangements. Part of the clones is not present; checked against another copy, under half of the missing clones reflect an unresolved V gene, and the others are unexplained. The sample table holds roughly 16,000 clones, of which approximately 80% were seen once. The ten largest clonotypes hold under 40% of the sample. The sample consisted of PBMCs, taken in a trial of ipilimumab plus nivolumab as post-transplant consolidation. The source is a male donor with diffuse large B-cell lymphoma.

The chain links TRBV5-8 to TRBJ2-1; D is unresolved. The CDR3 spans 16 residues. Trimming took off 0 bases at V and 0 bases at J, with 10 bases between the two ends. Per the germline V gene, CDR1 is SGHTS and CDR2 is YDEGEE. The CDR3: CASSLVQESSYNEQFF. The CDR3 nucleotides read TGTGCCAGCAGCTTGGTTCAGGAGAGCTCCTACAATGAGCAGTTCTTC.

The chain uses TRBV18 and TRBJ1-1; 8 positions agree with TRBD1. CDR1 is KGHSH and CDR2 is LQKENI in the germline V gene. This CDR3 comprises 14 residues. V trimming: 4 bases; J trimming: 8 bases; junction bases outside the gene matches: 9. Here the CDR3 DNA reads TGTGCCAGCTCACGCGGACAGGGTATTTCAGAAGCTTTCTTT. This translates into CASSRGQGISEAFF.